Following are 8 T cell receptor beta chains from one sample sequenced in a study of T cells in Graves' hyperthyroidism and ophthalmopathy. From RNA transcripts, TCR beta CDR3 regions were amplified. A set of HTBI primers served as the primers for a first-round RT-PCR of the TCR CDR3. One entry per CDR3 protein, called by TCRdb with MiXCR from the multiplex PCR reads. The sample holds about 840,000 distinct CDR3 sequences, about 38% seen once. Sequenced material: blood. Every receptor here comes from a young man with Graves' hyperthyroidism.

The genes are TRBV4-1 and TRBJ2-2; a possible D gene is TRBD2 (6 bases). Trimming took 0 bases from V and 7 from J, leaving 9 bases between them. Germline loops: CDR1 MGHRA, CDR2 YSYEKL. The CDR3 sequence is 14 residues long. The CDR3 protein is CASSQEPGLGELFF. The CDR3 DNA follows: TGCGCCAGCAGCCAAGAACCGGGACTCGGGGAGCTGTTTTTT.

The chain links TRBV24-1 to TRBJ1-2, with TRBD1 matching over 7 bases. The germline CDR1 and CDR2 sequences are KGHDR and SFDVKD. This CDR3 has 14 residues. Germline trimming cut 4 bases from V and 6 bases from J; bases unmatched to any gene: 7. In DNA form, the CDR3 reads TGTGCCACCAGTGAAGTTGGACAGGTTCATGGCTACACCTTC. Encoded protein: CATSEVGQVHGYTF.

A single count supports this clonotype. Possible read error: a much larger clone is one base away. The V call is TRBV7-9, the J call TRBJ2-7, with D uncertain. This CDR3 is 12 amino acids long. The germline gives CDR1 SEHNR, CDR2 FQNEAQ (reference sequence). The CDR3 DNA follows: TGTGCCTGCAGCACTGACTTGTACGAGCAGTACTTC. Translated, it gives CACSTDLYEQYF.

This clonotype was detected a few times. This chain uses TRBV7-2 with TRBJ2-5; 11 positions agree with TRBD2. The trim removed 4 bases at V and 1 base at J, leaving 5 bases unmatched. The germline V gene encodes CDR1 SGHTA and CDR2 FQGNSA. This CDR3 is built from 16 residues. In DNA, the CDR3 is TGTGCCAGCAGCTCCGGGGGACTAGCGGCCCAAGAGACCCAGTACTTC. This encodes CASSSGGLAAQETQYF.

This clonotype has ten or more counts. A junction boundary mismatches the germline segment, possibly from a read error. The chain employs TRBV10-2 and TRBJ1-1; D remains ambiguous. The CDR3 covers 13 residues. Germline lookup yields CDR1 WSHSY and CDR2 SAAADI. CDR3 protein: CASRLEGNTEAFF. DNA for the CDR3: TGTGCCAGCAGGCTAGAGGGGAACACTGAAGCTTTCTTT.

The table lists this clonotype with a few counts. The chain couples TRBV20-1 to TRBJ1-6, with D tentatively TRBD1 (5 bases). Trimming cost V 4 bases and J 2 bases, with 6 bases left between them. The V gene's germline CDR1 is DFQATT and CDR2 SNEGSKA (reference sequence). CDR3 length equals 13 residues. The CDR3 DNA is TGCAGTGCTAAGACAGCCTATAATTCACCCCTCCACTTT. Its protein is CSAKTAYNSPLHF.

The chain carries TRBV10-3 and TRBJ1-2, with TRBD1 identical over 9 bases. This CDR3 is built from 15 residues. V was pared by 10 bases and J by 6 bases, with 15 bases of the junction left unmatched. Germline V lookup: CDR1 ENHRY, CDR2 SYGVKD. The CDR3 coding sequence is TGTGCCACCGGGACAGGGACAAGGACCTGGCATGGCTACACCTTC. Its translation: CATGTGTRTWHGYTF.

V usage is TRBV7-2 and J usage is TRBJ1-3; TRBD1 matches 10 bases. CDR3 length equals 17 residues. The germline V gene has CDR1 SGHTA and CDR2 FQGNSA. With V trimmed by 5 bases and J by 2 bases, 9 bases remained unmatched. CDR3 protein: CASSRSPGQGTGNTIYF. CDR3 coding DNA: TGTGCCAGCAGCCGCTCTCCGGGACAGGGGACTGGAAACACCATATATTTT.